Listed below are T cell receptor beta chains from one sample, sequenced in a study of cytomegalovirus exposure and HLA in healthy donors. Sequencing was performed with immunoSEQ multiplex PCR; in TCRdb, only in-frame clones are kept and a portion is missing. This table holds around 94,000 clones, 78% found once. Specimen: PBMCs. Receptors were obtained from a woman aged 40 to 49 in good health and CMV-seropositive. CDR3s leave out the opening cysteine and the closing phenylalanine or tryptophan. The order of the fields is CDR3 length, V gene, clone size, J gene, CDR3 protein. A clone size is listed for some rows: how often the clone was seen (once, few, many), or a class if it is expanded.

length: 13; V: TRBV6-5; size: .; J: TRBJ2-7; CDR3: ASSYGQGGDYEQY
length: 13; V: TRBV4-3; size: .; J: TRBJ2-5; CDR3: ASSQMTGHQETQY
length: 11; V: TRBV5-1; size: .; J: TRBJ1-4; CDR3: ASSFKGDEKLF
length: 15; V: TRBV14; size: .; J: TRBJ2-2; CDR3: ASSPEEVAANTGELF
length: 15; V: TRBV7-2; size: .; J: TRBJ2-2; CDR3: ASSLVGTSGSAGELF
length: 13; V: TRBV7-2; size: .; J: TRBJ2-1; CDR3: ASSWEAHPYNEQF
length: 14; V: TRBV4-2; size: .; J: TRBJ2-5; CDR3: ASSQEGGRGKETQY
length: 12; V: TRBV5-4; size: .; J: TRBJ1-2; CDR3: ASRGGTSGYGYT
length: 12; V: TRBV7-8; size: few; J: TRBJ2-7; CDR3: ASSLVGPSGEQY
length: 11; V: TRBV18; size: .; J: TRBJ1-4; CDR3: ASSQGSGEKLF
length: 12; V: TRBV18; size: once; J: TRBJ2-7; CDR3: ASSPMQGLYEQY
length: 12; V: TRBV4-2; size: few; J: TRBJ2-5; CDR3: ASSRGRLTETQY
length: 14; V: TRBV6-6; size: .; J: TRBJ2-3; CDR3: ASSQKTGEKGDTQY
length: 15; V: TRBV7-8; size: .; J: TRBJ1-2; CDR3: ASSLASTVTTNYGYT
length: 10; V: TRBV19; size: .; J: TRBJ1-1; CDR3: ASSIAGNEAF
length: 12; V: TRBV2; size: .; J: TRBJ1-1; CDR3: ASSGQGPNTEAF
length: 13; V: TRBV9; size: .; J: TRBJ1-1; CDR3: ASSVSVRGDTEAF